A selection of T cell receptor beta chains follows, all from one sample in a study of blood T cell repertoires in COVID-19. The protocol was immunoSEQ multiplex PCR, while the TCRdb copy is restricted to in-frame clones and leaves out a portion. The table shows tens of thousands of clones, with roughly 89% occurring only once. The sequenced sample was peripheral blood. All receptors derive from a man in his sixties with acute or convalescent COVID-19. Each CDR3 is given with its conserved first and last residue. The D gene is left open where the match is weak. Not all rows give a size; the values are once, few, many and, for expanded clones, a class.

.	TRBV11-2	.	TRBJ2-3	CASSSLGTDTQYF	TGTGCCAGCAGCTCACTGGGCACAGATACGCAGTATTTT
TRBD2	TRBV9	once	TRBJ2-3	CASSSGRSGGTDTQYF	TGTGCCAGCAGCTCAGGGAGGAGCGGGGGGACAGATACGCAGTATTTT
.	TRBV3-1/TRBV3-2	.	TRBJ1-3	CASSQWSTAGNTIYF	TGTGCCAGCAGCCAGTGGTCGACAGCTGGAAACACCATATATTTT
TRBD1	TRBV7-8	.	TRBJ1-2	CASSPFQGAADGYTF	TGTGCCAGCAGCCCTTTCCAGGGGGCGGCGGATGGCTACACCTTC
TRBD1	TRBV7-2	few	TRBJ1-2	CASSLATGAGKGYTF	TGTGCCAGCAGCTTAGCAACAGGGGCGGGGAAGGGCTACACCTTC
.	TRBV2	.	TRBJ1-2	CASSEAGYYGYTF	TGTGCCAGCAGTGAGGCAGGGTACTATGGCTACACCTTC
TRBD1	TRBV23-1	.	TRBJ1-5	CASSQRTGYSNQPQHF	TGCGCCAGCAGTCAGCGGACAGGGTATAGCAATCAGCCCCAGCATTTT
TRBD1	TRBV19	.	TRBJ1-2	CASSIDRAQDYGYTF	TGTGCCAGTAGTATCGACAGGGCTCAGGATTATGGCTACACCTTC
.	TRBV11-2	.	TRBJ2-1	CASSLSITRGEQFF	TGTGCCAGCAGCTTATCGATTACCCGGGGGGAGCAGTTCTTC
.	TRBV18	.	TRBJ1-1	CASSPPRSMNTEAFF	TGTGCCAGCTCACCACCTCGCAGTATGAACACTGAAGCTTTCTTT
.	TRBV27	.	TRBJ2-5	CASSFGGAPGETQYF	TGTGCCAGCAGTTTCGGTGGGGCGCCGGGAGAGACCCAGTACTTC
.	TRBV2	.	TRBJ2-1	CASRPDSYNEQFF	TGTGCCAGCAGGCCGGACAGCTACAATGAGCAGTTCTTC
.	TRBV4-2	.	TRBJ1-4	CASSQGLYIASRVDEKLFF	TGTGCCAGCAGCCAAGGTCTTTATATTGCGAGCCGAGTGGATGAAAAACTGTTTTTT
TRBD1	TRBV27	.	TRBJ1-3	CASSPRTGKSGNTIYF	TGTGCCAGCAGTCCCCGGACAGGGAAGTCTGGAAACACCATATATTTT
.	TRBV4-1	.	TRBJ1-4	CASSQGGTRTEKLFF	TGCGCCAGCAGCCAAGGAGGGACACGAACGGAAAAACTGTTTTTT
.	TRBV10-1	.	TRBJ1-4	CASSVRRNEKLFF	TGCGCCAGCAGTGTCCGGCGGAATGAAAAACTGTTTTTT
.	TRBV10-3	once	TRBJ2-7	CAISDTSYEQYF	TGTGCCATCAGTGATACTAGCTACGAGCAGTACTTC
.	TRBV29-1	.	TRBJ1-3	CSVGWDYTSGNTIYF	TGCAGCGTTGGGTGGGACTACACCTCTGGAAACACCATATATTTT
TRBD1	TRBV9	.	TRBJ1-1	CASSANRGRVEAFF	TGTGCCAGCAGCGCCAACAGGGGGCGAGTTGAAGCTTTCTTT
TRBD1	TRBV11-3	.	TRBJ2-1	CASSTGTGGSDEQFF	TGTGCCAGCAGCACAGGGACAGGGGGCTCGGATGAGCAGTTCTTC
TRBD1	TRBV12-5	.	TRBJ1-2	CASGFPQGALHDYTF	TGTGCTAGTGGTTTTCCACAGGGGGCCCTTCATGACTACACCTTC
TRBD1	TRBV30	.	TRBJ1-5	CAWSVGQGTVQPQHF	TGTGCCTGGAGTGTTGGACAGGGTACGGTCCAGCCCCAGCATTTT
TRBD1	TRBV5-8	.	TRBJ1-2	CASSSNQFGTGVGYTF	TGTGCCAGCAGCAGTAACCAATTCGGGACAGGGGTAGGCTACACCTTC
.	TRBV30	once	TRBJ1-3	CAWTGSTERVSGNTIYF	TGTGCCTGGACAGGTAGTACAGAGCGGGTCTCTGGAAACACCATATATTTT
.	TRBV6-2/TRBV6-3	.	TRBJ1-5	CASSERLTGNQPQHF	TGTGCCAGCAGCGAAAGACTGACTGGGAATCAGCCCCAGCATTTT
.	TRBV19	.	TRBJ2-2	CASTIGQNTGELFF	TGTGCCAGTACCATCGGTCAAAACACCGGGGAGCTGTTTTTT
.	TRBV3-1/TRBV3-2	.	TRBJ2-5	CASSQDSAGQETQYF	TGTGCCAGCAGCCAAGATTCGGCAGGGCAAGAGACCCAGTACTTC
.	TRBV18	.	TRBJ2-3	CASSPVGGDFRTDTQYF	TGTGCCAGCTCACCAGTCGGCGGGGACTTTAGAACAGATACGCAGTATTTT
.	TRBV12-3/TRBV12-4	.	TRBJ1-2	CASSLGGGGGYTF	TGTGCCAGCAGTTTGGGGGGAGGCGGCGGCTACACCTTC
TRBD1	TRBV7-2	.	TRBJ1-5	CASSPNAATGDQPQHF	TGTGCCAGCAGCCCGAACGCGGCGACAGGGGATCAGCCCCAGCATTTT
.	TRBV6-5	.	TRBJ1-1	CATRQELDTEAFF	TGTGCCACAAGGCAGGAATTGGACACTGAAGCTTTCTTT
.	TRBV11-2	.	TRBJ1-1	CASSSTSGGYTEAFF	TGTGCCAGCAGCTCAACTTCTGGGGGGTACACTGAAGCTTTCTTT
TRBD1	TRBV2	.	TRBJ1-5	CASSEGTGRQPQHF	TGTGCCAGCAGTGAGGGGACAGGGCGTCAGCCCCAGCATTTT
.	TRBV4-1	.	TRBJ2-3	CASSPHSASPTDTQYF	TGCGCCAGCAGCCCTCACTCTGCAAGCCCTACAGATACGCAGTATTTT
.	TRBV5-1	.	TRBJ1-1	CASRSSWAGTVNTEAFF	TGCGCCAGCCGCAGCTCGTGGGCGGGAACGGTGAACACTGAAGCTTTCTTT
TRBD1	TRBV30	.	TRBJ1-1	CAWSWTGTEKAEAFF	TGTGCCTGGAGTTGGACAGGGACCGAAAAGGCTGAAGCTTTCTTT
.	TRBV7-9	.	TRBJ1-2	CASSRNRDARDYTF	TGTGCCAGCAGCCGCAACAGGGATGCTAGGGACTACACCTTC
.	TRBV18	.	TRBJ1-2	CASSPPGLDGYTF	TGTGCCAGCTCACCTCCAGGCTTAGATGGCTACACCTTC
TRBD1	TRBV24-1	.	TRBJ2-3	CATSGQGETDTQYF	TGTGCCACCAGTGGCCAGGGGGAGACAGATACGCAGTATTTT
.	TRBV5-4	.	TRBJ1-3	CASSLSGGLGGNTIYF	TGTGCCAGCAGCTTGTCGGGGGGGCTCGGTGGAAACACCATATATTTT
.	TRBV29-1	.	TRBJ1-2	CSVVDPDRSWSYGYTF	TGCAGCGTTGTGGACCCAGACAGGTCGTGGAGCTATGGCTACACCTTC
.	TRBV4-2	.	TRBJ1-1	CASSQDEEGRKNTEAFF	TGTGCCAGCAGCCAAGATGAGGAGGGCAGAAAGAACACTGAAGCTTTCTTT
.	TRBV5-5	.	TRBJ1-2	CASTHLTGFYGYTF	TGTGCCAGCACCCATCTGACAGGATTCTATGGCTACACCTTC
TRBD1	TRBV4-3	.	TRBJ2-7	CASSLRQGRSYEQYF	TGCGCCAGCAGCCTAAGACAGGGAAGGTCCTACGAGCAGTACTTC
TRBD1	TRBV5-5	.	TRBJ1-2	CASSLNPGQDATYYGYTF	TGTGCCAGCAGCTTAAATCCGGGACAGGACGCCACCTACTATGGCTACACCTTC